Detailed here is one TCR beta chain. Its antigen is as yet unknown. V lost 2 bases and J 5 bases, leaving 9 bases between the germline ends. This CDR3 has 13 amino acids. Germline CDR1 SGHVS, CDR2 FQNEAQ. This entry comes from a study of cytomegalovirus exposure and HLA in healthy donors. The PCR had 60 Vbeta and 13 Jbeta primers. As processed by the authors: The count from a later analysis was 70 million to 85 million unique TCR beta chains, 9 million to 12 million of them shared. The assay was immunoSEQ multiplex PCR, and TCRdb's table has in-frame clones only and misses some. The DNA was the basis for D and trimming; V, J and clone size are from that table. The sample carries about 50,000 clones, 60% to 85% recorded once. Regarding the study as a whole: Links to common viral pathogens appeared, in a later analysis, for several of the most significant clusters. Accurate prediction of most subjects' HLA-A and HLA-B alleles from TCR beta sequences was reported.

The origin of this receptor is a man aged 25 to 45 in good health and CMV-seropositive. Sequencing used PBMCs. The chain links TRBV7-8 to TRBJ1-2; D is ambiguous. The CDR3 DNA sequence: TGTGCCAGCAGCTTAAGCGCGACGTATGGCTACACCTTC. Protein sequence: CASSLSATYGYTF.